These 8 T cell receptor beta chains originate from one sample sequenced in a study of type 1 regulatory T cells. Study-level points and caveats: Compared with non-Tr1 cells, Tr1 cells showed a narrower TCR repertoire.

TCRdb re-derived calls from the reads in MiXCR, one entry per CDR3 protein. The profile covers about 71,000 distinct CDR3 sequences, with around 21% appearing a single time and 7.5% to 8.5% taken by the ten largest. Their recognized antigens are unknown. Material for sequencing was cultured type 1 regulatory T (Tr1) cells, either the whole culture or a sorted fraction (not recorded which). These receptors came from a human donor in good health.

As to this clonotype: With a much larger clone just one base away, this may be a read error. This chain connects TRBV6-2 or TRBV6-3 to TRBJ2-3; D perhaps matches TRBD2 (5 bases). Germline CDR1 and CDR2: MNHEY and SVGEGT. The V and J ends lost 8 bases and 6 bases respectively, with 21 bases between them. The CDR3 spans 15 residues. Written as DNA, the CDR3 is TGTGCCAGCGACTACGGAGCCGGACGTGGGGATACGCAGTATTTT. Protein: CASDYGAGRGDTQYF.

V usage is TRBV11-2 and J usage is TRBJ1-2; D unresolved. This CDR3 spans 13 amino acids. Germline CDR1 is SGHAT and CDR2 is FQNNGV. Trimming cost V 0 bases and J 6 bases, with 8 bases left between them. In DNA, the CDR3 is TGTGCCAGCAGCTTAGATGGAGTGAATGGCTACACCTTC. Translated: CASSLDGVNGYTF.

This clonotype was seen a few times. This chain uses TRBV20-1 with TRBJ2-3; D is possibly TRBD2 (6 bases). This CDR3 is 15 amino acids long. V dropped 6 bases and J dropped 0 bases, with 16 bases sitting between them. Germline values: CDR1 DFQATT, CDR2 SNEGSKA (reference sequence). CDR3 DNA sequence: TGCAGTGCGGGACTCCGGAGGGCAAGCACAGATACGCAGTATTTT. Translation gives CSAGLRRASTDTQYF.

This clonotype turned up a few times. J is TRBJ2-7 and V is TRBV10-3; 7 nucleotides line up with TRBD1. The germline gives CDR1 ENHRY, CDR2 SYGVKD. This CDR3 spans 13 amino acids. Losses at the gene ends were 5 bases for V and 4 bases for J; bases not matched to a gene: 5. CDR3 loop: CAISRDSPYEQYF. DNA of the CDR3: TGTGCCATCAGTCGGGACAGCCCTTACGAGCAGTACTTC.

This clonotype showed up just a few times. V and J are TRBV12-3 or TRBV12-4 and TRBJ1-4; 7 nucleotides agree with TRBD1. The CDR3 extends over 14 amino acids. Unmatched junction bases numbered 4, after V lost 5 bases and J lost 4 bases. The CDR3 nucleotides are TGTGCCAGCAGTAAAGGACAGGTTAATGAAAAACTGTTTTTT. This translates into CASSKGQVNEKLFF.

The CDR3, as DNA: TGCGCCAGCAGCCAATTTAGATCTTCCGGGGAGCTGTTTTTT. It is translated as CASSQFRSSGELFF. The V and J genes are TRBV4-3 and TRBJ2-2; D unresolved. The CDR3 is 14 amino acids. Germline-derived CDR1 and CDR2 are LGHNA and YSLEER. Trimming left V 2 bases short and J 6 bases short, with 10 bases between.

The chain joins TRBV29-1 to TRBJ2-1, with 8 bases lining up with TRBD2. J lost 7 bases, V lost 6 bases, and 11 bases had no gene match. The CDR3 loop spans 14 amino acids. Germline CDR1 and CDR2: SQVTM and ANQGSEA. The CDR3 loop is CSVSPTGLGNEQFF. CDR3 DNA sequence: TGCAGCGTATCACCAACGGGACTAGGGAATGAGCAGTTCTTC.

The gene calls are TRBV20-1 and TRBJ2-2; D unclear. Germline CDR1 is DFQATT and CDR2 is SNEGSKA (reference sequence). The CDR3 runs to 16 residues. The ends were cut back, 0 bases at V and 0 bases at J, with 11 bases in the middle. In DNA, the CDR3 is TGCAGTGCTAGAGATCCCCAGCGACCGAACACCGGGGAGCTGTTTTTT. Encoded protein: CSARDPQRPNTGELFF.